The present TCR beta chain was sequenced within a study of blood T cell repertoires in COVID-19. Study information: T cells, B-cell-depleted T cells, or PBMCs provided the cDNA or gDNA that served as material.

Germline-derived CDR1 and CDR2 are KGHSH and LQKENI. J gave up 3 bases and V 4 bases, and 6 bases lay outside the gene matches. The CDR3 is made up of 15 amino acids. Here immunoSEQ multiplex PCR was the method, and the copy in TCRdb shows in-frame clones only, minus some. Of 150,000 to 200,000 clones in the sample, around four fifths were seen once. Participants' own reports of clinical history determined their cohort assignment. The receptor comes from an older woman who had recovered from COVID-19. The source material was PBMCs or T cells enriched from blood (not recorded which). The chain has TRBV18 and TRBJ2-1, with 7 bases aligning to TRBD2. In DNA form, the CDR3 reads TGTGCCAGCTCACGGGGAAGCGGGGACTACAATGAGCAGTTCTTC. Protein sequence: CASSRGSGDYNEQFF.